This TCR beta chain emerged from a study of T cell clones after liver transplantation. Study context: TCRbeta sequencing after a pre-transplant mixed lymphocyte reaction identified graft-donor-reactive clones, later tracked in post-transplant blood. Patients counted as tolerant after at least one year off all immunosuppression, enzymes not exceeding twice normal. Study-level findings and limits: The donor-reactive repertoire was only partly measurable in a couple of subjects, lacking donor cells.

This clone was seen just once. Its antigen is not known. Trimming shortened V by 6 bases and J by 5 bases, and 22 bases separated the two germline ends. From germline, CDR1 is SQVTM and CDR2 ANQGSEA. CDR3 length: 15 residues. Clones were read by immunoSEQ multiplex PCR, and TCRdb kept only the in-frame ones, dropping some. The profile shows 60,000 or so clones, about two thirds of them singletons. The chain employs TRBV29-1 and TRBJ1-2; D possibly corresponds to TRBD1 (6 bases). The input for sequencing was CD4+ T cells from blood, taken before liver transplant. The sequence was collected from a human donor who received a liver transplant. The DNA for the CDR3 is TGCAGCGTAGTTTTTTCAGGGGCCCTGAGTTATGGCTACACCTTC. It is translated as CSVVFSGALSYGYTF.